This T cell receptor (beta chain) was documented in a study of cytomegalovirus exposure and HLA in healthy donors. Study at large: The Caucasian-associated ancestry cluster held around four fifths of some 420 genotyped donors.

The germline gives CDR1 MDHEN, CDR2 SYDVKM. Losses at the gene ends were 3 bases for V and 5 bases for J; bases not matched to a gene: 10. The CDR3 runs to 16 residues. This clone is a singleton in its sample. Its antigen remains unidentified. PCR involved 60 Vbeta and 13 Jbeta primers. The protocol was immunoSEQ multiplex PCR, while the TCRdb copy is restricted to in-frame clones and leaves out a portion. The sample records almost 200,000 clones, roughly 79% being singletons. Study conclusions and caveats: As a later analysis showed, a missense DCLRE1C variant was linked to trimming of TCR beta V- and J-genes.

Sequences were obtained from PBMCs. This chain links TRBV28 with TRBJ1-5; 7 bases align to TRBD1. This TCR derives from a man aged 25-45 years in good health and CMV-seronegative. CDR3 amino acids: CASSFPQGGGDQPQHF. The CDR3 DNA reads as TGTGCCAGCAGTTTCCCCCAGGGGGGTGGTGATCAGCCCCAGCATTTT.